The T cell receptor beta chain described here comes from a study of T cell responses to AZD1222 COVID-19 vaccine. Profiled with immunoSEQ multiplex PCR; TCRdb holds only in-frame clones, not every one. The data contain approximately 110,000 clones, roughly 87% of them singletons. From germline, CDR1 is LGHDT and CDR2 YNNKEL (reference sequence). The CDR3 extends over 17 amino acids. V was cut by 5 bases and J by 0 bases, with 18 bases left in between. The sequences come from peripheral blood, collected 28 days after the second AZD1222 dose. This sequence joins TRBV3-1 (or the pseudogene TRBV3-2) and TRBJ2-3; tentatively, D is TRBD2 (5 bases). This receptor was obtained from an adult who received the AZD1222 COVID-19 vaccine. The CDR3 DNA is TGTGCCAGCAGCTATTGGCGGGCCACAACTAGCACAGATACGCAGTATTTT. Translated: CASSYWRATTSTDTQYF.